This is a list of T cell receptor beta chains from one sample in a study of cytomegalovirus exposure and HLA in healthy donors. Sequencing used immunoSEQ multiplex PCR; TCRdb keeps in-frame clones, though not all of them. The sample records 200,000 to 250,000 clones, around 88% being singletons. Sequencing was done on a sample of PBMCs. The receptors originated from a woman aged 18-30 years in good health and CMV-seronegative. The CDR3 runs from the conserved cysteine through the conserved F or W. D genes are given only for firm matches. Part of the rows lack a size; the others show once, few, many or a class for expanded clones.

CDR3 DNA,CDR3 protein,J gene,clone size,V gene,D gene
TGTGCCAGCAGCGCCTCGGCGGGGGGTAGCGCTGAAGCTTTCTTT,CASSASAGGSAEAFF,TRBJ1-1,.,TRBV9,.
TGTGCCAGCAGCGAGAGGGGGATAGACAATGAGCAGTTCTTC,CASSERGIDNEQFF,TRBJ2-1,.,TRBV27,.
TGTGCCAGCAGTGGCAAAGAAAAACTGTTTTTT,CASSGKEKLFF,TRBJ1-4,.,TRBV28,.
TGTGCCAGCAGCTCGACAGGGCTTGGTGAAAAACTGTTTTTT,CASSSTGLGEKLFF,TRBJ1-4,.,TRBV5-6,TRBD1
TGTGCCAGCAGTTTTAGGGGGCAAGAGACCCAGTACTTC,CASSFRGQETQYF,TRBJ2-5,.,TRBV27,.
TGTGCCAGCAGCCTGACAGGGGATAGCAATCAGCCCCAGCATTTT,CASSLTGDSNQPQHF,TRBJ1-5,many,TRBV5-4,TRBD1
TGTGCCAGCAGTTACGGAGGGCGTCCTAATGAAAAACTGTTTTTT,CASSYGGRPNEKLFF,TRBJ1-4,.,TRBV6-5,.
TGTGCCTCATATGTCGGCGCTAGCGGGGGGGTCGAGCAGTACTTC,CASYVGASGGVEQYF,TRBJ2-7,.,TRBV5-6,TRBD2
TGTGCCAGCAGCTTTAGGGGGCAGGCTAATGAAAAACTGTTTTTT,CASSFRGQANEKLFF,TRBJ1-4,.,TRBV11-2,TRBD1
TGTGCCAGCAGCTCTACTAGCGGGAGGGCCGCTGGCGAGCAGTACTTC,CASSSTSGRAAGEQYF,TRBJ2-7,once,TRBV7-6,TRBD2
TGCGCCAGCAGTGAGTCCGATGCTAGCGGGACTGTCTACGAGCAGTACTTC,CASSESDASGTVYEQYF,TRBJ2-7,.,TRBV10-2,TRBD2
TGTGCCAGCAGCCCAGGGGTCCAGCGGGAGGCCTCCTACGAGCAGTACTTC,CASSPGVQREASYEQYF,TRBJ2-7,once,TRBV9,TRBD2
TGCGCCAGCAGCTTGGTTGGCAGGGTGGCAGGAAACACCATATATTTT,CASSLVGRVAGNTIYF,TRBJ1-3,.,TRBV5-1,.
TGCGCCAGCAGCCCCACGGGGGGTAAGGCTTTCTTT,CASSPTGGKAFF,TRBJ1-1,.,TRBV10-2,.
TGCAGCGTTGGGACAGGGGGCACTGAAGCTTTCTTT,CSVGTGGTEAFF,TRBJ1-1,.,TRBV29-1,TRBD1
TGTGCCAGCAGTTTCGATAGCGGGCCCACAGATACGCAGTATTTT,CASSFDSGPTDTQYF,TRBJ2-3,.,TRBV27,TRBD2
TGTGCCAGCAGATTCCGGGACAACGGAGGAAACACCATATATTTT,CASRFRDNGGNTIYF,TRBJ1-3,.,TRBV6-1,.
TGTGCCAGCAGCTTACTAGCGGGAGCCACAGATACGCAGTATTTT,CASSLLAGATDTQYF,TRBJ2-3,few,TRBV11-2,TRBD2
TGTGCCAGCAGCCTCCAGTTGAACACTGAAGCTTTCTTT,CASSLQLNTEAFF,TRBJ1-1,.,TRBV7-3,.
TGTGCCTGGAGTGAAACGCCAGCGGGGGAGCAGTACTTC,CAWSETPAGEQYF,TRBJ2-7,.,TRBV30,TRBD2
TGTGCCAGCAGGTCGGGGGCGGGAGGCGGGACCCAGTACTTC,CASRSGAGGGTQYF,TRBJ2-5,few,TRBV9,TRBD2
TGTGCCAGCAGCTCCGCGGTGGAGATGGGGCAGTACTTC,CASSSAVEMGQYF,TRBJ2-7,.,TRBV7-9,.
TGTGCCAGCAGTTACTCGACAGCCAGGGGATACTATGGCTACACCTTC,CASSYSTARGYYGYTF,TRBJ1-2,.,TRBV6-5,.
TGTGCCAGCAGTTATATGGGACTAGCTTCCGATGAGCAGTTCTTC,CASSYMGLASDEQFF,TRBJ2-1,.,TRBV6-6,TRBD2
TGTGCCAGCAGACCCGGACTAGCGGGAGTAGAGGAGCAGTACTTC,CASRPGLAGVEEQYF,TRBJ2-7,.,TRBV28,TRBD2
TGCGCCAGCAGCTTTGAACAGGGGCGGGGGGCCCAGTACTTC,CASSFEQGRGAQYF,TRBJ2-5,.,TRBV5-1,.
TGTGCCAGCAGTGAAACCAGGGGAAGCACTGAAGCTTTCTTT,CASSETRGSTEAFF,TRBJ1-1,.,TRBV6-1,.
TGTGCCAGCAGCGCGAGCGCCTGGGGACAGGGGGCCCAGGGGGAGCAGTTCTTC,CASSASAWGQGAQGEQFF,TRBJ2-1,.,TRBV9,TRBD1
TGCGCCAGCAGCCCGACTAGCGGAGAAGAGACCCAGTACTTC,CASSPTSGEETQYF,TRBJ2-5,.,TRBV4-1,TRBD2